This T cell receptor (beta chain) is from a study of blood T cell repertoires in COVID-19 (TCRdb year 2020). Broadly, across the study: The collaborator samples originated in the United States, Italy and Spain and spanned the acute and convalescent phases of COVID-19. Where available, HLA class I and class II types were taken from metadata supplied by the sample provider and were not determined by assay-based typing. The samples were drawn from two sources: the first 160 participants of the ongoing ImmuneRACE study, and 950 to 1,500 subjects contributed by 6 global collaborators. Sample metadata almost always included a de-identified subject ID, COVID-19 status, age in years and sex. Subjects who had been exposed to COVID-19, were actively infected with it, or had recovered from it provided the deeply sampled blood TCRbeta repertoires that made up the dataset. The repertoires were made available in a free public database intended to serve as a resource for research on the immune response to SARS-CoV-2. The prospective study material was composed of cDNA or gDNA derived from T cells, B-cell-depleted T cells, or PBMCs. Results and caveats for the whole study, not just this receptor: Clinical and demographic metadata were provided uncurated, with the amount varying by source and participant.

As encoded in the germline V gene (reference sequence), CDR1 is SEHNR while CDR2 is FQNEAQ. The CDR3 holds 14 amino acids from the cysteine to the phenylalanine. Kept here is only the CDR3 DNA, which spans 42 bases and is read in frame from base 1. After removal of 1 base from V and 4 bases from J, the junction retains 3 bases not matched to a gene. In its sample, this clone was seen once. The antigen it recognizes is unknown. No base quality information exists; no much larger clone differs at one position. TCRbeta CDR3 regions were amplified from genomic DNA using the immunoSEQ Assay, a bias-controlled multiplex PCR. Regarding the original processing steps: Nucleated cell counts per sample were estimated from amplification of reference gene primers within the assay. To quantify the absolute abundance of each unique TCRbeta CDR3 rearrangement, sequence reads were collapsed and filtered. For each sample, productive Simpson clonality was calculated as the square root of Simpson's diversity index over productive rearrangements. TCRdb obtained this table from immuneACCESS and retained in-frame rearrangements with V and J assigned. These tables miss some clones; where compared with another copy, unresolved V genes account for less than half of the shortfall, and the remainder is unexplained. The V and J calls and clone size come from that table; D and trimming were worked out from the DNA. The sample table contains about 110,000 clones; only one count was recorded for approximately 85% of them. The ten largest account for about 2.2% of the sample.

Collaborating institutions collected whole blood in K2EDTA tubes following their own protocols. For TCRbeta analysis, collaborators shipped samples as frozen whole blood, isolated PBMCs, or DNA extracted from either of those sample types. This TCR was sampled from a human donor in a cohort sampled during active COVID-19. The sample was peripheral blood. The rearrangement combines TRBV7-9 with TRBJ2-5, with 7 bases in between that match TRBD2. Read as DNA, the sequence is TGTGCCAGCAGCTTAGGGCCTAGCGGAGAGACCCAGTACTTC. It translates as CASSLGPSGETQYF. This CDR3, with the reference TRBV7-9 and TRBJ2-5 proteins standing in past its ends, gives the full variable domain DTGVSQNPRHKITKRGQNVTFRCDPISEHNRLYWYRQTLGQGPEFLTYFQNEAQLEKSRLLSDRFSAERPKGSFSTLEIQRTEQGDSAMYLCASSLGPSGETQYFGPGTRLLVL.